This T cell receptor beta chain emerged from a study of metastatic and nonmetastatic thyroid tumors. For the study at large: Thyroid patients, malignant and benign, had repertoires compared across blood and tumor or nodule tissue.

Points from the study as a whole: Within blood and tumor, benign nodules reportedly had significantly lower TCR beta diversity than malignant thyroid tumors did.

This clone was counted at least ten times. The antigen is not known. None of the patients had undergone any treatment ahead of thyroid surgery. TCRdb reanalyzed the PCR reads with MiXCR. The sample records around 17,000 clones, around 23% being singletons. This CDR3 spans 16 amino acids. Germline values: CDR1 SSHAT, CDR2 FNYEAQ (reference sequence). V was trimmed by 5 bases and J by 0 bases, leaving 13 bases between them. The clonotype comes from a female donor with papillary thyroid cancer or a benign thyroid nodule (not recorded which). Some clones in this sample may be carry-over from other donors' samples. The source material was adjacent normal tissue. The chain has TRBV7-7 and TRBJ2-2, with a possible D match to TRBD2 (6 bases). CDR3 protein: CASSRAAGTNTGELFF. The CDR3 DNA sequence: TGTGCCAGCAGCCGAGCCGCGGGAACGAACACCGGGGAGCTGTTTTTT.